The 20 T cell receptor beta chains below were found in one sample sequenced in a study of T-cell memory formation after mild COVID-19. TCRdb called the 5' RACE reads again in MiXCR, with one record for every CDR3 protein. The data contain over 450,000 distinct CDR3 sequences, approximately 20% of them seen just once; the ten biggest clones take up approximately 13%. Sequences were obtained from PBMCs or a T cell subset sorted from them (not recorded which). Receptors were obtained from an adult woman who had mild COVID-19 (a few samples of this study predate the infection). Cell type and time point are not known.

There are many counts of this clonotype. The V call is TRBV6-6, the J call TRBJ2-7, with D perhaps TRBD1 (5 bases). CDR1 is MNHNY and CDR2 is SVGAGI in the germline V gene (reference sequence). Between the trimmed V and J ends, which lost 7 bases and 0 bases, there was a span of 13 bases. CDR3 length: 14 residues. The CDR3 DNA reads TGTGCCAGCACGGAGACAGACGGCTCCTACGAGCAGTACTTC. Encoded protein: CASTETDGSYEQYF.

The chain uses TRBV5-1 and TRBJ2-1; 14 positions agree with TRBD2. The trim removed 4 bases at V and 2 bases at J, leaving 8 bases unmatched. Germline lookup yields CDR1 SGHRS and CDR2 YFSETQ. The CDR3 loop spans 18 amino acids. The CDR3 bases are TGCGCCAGCAGCCTGCGACTAGCGGGGGGGCCTACCTACAATGAGCAGTTCTTC. It codes for CASSLRLAGGPTYNEQFF.

This clonotype was picked up one time. The J gene is TRBJ2-1, the V gene TRBV6-6, with 8 nucleotides matching TRBD2. The V and J ends lost 7 bases and 1 base, in that order; junction bases with no gene match: 9. This CDR3 has 16 amino acids. CDR1 is MNHNY and CDR2 is SVGAGI in the germline V gene (reference sequence). CDR3 nucleotides: TGTGCCAGCATACTGGGCGGGGGGCCGTCCTACAATGAGCAGTTCTTC. It codes for CASILGGGPSYNEQFF.

This chain connects TRBV20-1 to TRBJ2-2; D may correspond to TRBD1 or TRBD2 (6 bases each). Germline V lookup: CDR1 DFQATT, CDR2 SNEGSKA (reference sequence). V gave up 3 bases and J gave up 1 base, with 9 bases separating them. CDR3 size: 14 residues. CDR3 amino acids: CSARKGGNTGELFF. CDR3 sequence (DNA): TGCAGTGCTAGGAAGGGGGGGAACACCGGGGAGCTGTTTTTT.

The chain carries TRBV6-1 and TRBJ1-1; D uncertain. Trimming stripped 7 bases from V and 4 bases from J, with 7 bases between. CDR1 and CDR2 (germline): MNHNS, SASEGT. This CDR3 spans 11 amino acids. The CDR3 here is CASKTTTEAFF. For the CDR3, the DNA is TGTGCCAGCAAGACCACCACTGAAGCTTTCTTT.

This clonotype has a count of ten or more. V usage is TRBV25-1 and J usage is TRBJ2-3; D call uncertain. The length of the CDR3 is 15 residues. V was pared by 1 base and J by 3 bases, with 11 bases between. The V gene's germline CDR1 is MGHDK and CDR2 SYGVNS. CDR3 residues: CASSESKATTDTQYF. The DNA of the CDR3 is TGTGCCAGCAGTGAATCTAAGGCCACTACAGATACGCAGTATTTT.

V and J are TRBV11-3 and TRBJ2-2, with 7 nucleotides matching TRBD2. This CDR3 has 15 residues. Germline-derived CDR1 and CDR2 are SGHNT and YENEEA. The junction had 1 base not matched to a gene; V was cut back by 1 base and J by 2 bases. The CDR3, as DNA: TGTGCCAGCAGCTTAGGGGACTACAACACCGGGGAGCTGTTTTTT. Amino acid sequence: CASSLGDYNTGELFF.

This clonotype was observed many times. J is TRBJ2-2 and V is TRBV24-1, with 8 bases identical to TRBD1. Germline loops: CDR1 KGHDR, CDR2 SFDVKD. This CDR3 contains 15 residues. The V and J ends lost 4 bases and 4 bases, in that order; junction bases with no gene match: 4. The CDR3 here is CATSDLDRATGELFF. The DNA for the CDR3 is TGTGCCACCAGTGACCTGGACAGGGCCACCGGGGAGCTGTTTTTT.

This clonotype was observed a few times. The chain is built from TRBV7-9 and TRBJ2-3; 8 bases are shared with TRBD2. V dropped 5 bases and J dropped 0; count of bases not matched to a gene: 7. CDR1 SEHNR and CDR2 FQNEAQ come from the germline V gene (reference sequence). This CDR3 spans 16 amino acids. The CDR3 DNA is TGTGCCAGCAGCCGATCGGGGGGGGATAGCACAGATACGCAGTATTTT. Translated: CASSRSGGDSTDTQYF.

Details on this clonotype: A read error is likely, as this CDR3 ends without the conserved phenylalanine or tryptophan. The chain combines TRBV12-5 with TRBJ2-7; unclear D gene. V was clipped by 5 bases and J by 0 bases, with 5 bases between them. The CDR3 runs 12 residues. The germline V gene has CDR1 LGHNT and CDR2 FRNRAP. CDR3 nucleotide sequence: TGTGCTAGTGGTGGGGACTCCTACGAGCAGTACTTA. Its translation is CASGGDSYEQYL.

This clonotype was counted between two and nine times. The CDR3 DNA reads TGTGCCACCAGCTCGCTGGGGTTGAACACTGAAGCTTTCTTT. Protein: CATSSLGLNTEAFF. The chain recombines TRBV15 with TRBJ1-1, with D uncertain. V dropped 5 bases and J dropped 0 bases, with 10 bases sitting between them. The CDR3 contains 14 residues. Germline loops: CDR1 LNHNV, CDR2 YYDKDF (reference sequence).

J is TRBJ2-1 and V is TRBV3-1, with TRBD2 matching 13 bases. The CDR3 is 16 residues long. V lost 5 bases and J lost 8; bases outside the gene matches: 9. Germline CDR1 LGHDT, CDR2 YNNKEL (reference sequence). The CDR3: CASSGRLAGGYYEQFF. The DNA for the CDR3 is TGTGCCAGCAGCGGCAGACTAGCGGGAGGATATTATGAGCAGTTCTTC.

V and J are TRBV20-1 and TRBJ1-2; a weak D match, TRBD1 (5 bases). CDR1 DFQATT and CDR2 SNEGSKA come from the germline V gene (reference sequence). The CDR3 has 12 residues. V gave up 7 bases and J gave up 7 bases, with 16 bases separating them. The CDR3 DNA reads TGCAGTGTTTTCGGGAGGGGTGGTGGCTACACCTTC. Amino acids: CSVFGRGGGYTF.

In this sample, this clonotype turned up a few times. The rearrangement links TRBV7-2 to TRBJ2-3; TRBD2 might be the D (5 bases). CDR3 length: 13 amino acids. Trimming left V 5 bases short and J 6 bases short, with 12 bases between. Germline V lookup: CDR1 SGHTA, CDR2 FQGNSA. CDR3 protein: CASSIRRGDTQYF. DNA of the CDR3: TGTGCCAGCAGCATCCGGAGAGGGGATACGCAGTATTTT.

This clonotype has more than one count but fewer than ten. The chain combines TRBV12-3 or TRBV12-4 with TRBJ2-3; D gene uncertain. There are 13 residues in the CDR3. The V gene lost 5 bases and the J gene lost 3 bases, with 9 bases spanning the gap. The CDR3 sequence: CASSPHETDTQYF. CDR3 bases: TGTGCCAGCAGTCCTCACGAAACAGATACGCAGTATTTT.

This clonotype was seen a handful of times. The chain's CDR3 is CASSQDRVAQYF. For the CDR3, the DNA is TGCGCCAGCAGCCAAGATCGAGTAGCGCAGTATTTT. V and J are TRBV4-1 and TRBJ2-3; D is ambiguous. The CDR3 runs 12 residues. Deletions cut 0 bases from V and 10 bases from J, with 8 bases between. CDR1 is MGHRA, CDR2 YSYEKL, per germline.

The chain couples TRBV7-8 to TRBJ2-4, with TRBD2 identical over 8 bases. In germline, CDR1 is SGHVS, CDR2 FQNEAQ. The length of the CDR3 is 16 residues. After removal of 3 bases from V and 1 base from J, the junction contained 5 bases not matched to a gene. CDR3 protein: CASSFRGGTAKNIQYF. CDR3 bases: TGTGCCAGCAGCTTCCGGGGGGGTACGGCCAAAAACATTCAGTACTTC.

This clonotype was counted only a few times. The V call is TRBV27, the J call TRBJ1-2, with 9 bases matching TRBD1. The V segment lost 5 bases and the J segment 7 bases; nucleotides outside the gene matches: 11. This CDR3 spans 15 amino acids. CDR1 is MNHEY and CDR2 is SMNVEV in the germline V gene (reference sequence). CDR3 bases: TGTGCCAGCAGTGCACACAGGGGGCGCTTCGGTGGCTACACCTTC. Translating gives CASSAHRGRFGGYTF.

A few counts support this clonotype. The rearrangement uses TRBV6-2 or TRBV6-3 and TRBJ2-7, with 11 bases aligning to TRBD1. Germline V lookup: CDR1 MNHEY, CDR2 SVGEGT. Trimming at V came to 2 bases and at J to 5 bases, leaving 11 bases not matched to a gene. This CDR3 is built from 17 residues. This CDR3 is CASSYPFQAGQGDEQYF. The CDR3 DNA reads TGTGCCAGCAGTTACCCGTTCCAGGCGGGACAGGGGGACGAGCAGTACTTC.

This clonotype has more than one count but fewer than ten. The V gene is TRBV7-2, the J gene TRBJ1-5; TRBD1 matches 9 bases. Germline CDR1 SGHTA, CDR2 FQGNSA. The CDR3 sequence is 15 residues long. V was pared by 5 bases and J by 4 bases, with 6 bases of the junction left unmatched. CDR3 bases: TGTGCCAGCAGCCCGACAGGGGGGACGAATCAGCCCCAGCATTTT. It translates to CASSPTGGTNQPQHF.